The T cell receptor beta chain under discussion was sequenced for a study of beta chain features in type 1 diabetes (dated by TCRdb to 2016 to 2019). As for the study more broadly: Mean age, gender distribution, total cell number and subset yield were not different between patients and healthy donors. A total of some 100,000,000 sorted cells were examined across all samples, and a strong correlation was observed between cell number per subset and RNA yield. The study compared TCRB repertoires of sorted circulating CD4+ T cell subsets between recently diagnosed type 1 diabetes patients and matched healthy donors. Regulatory and stem cell-like memory subsets were obtained from only 8 patients and about 8 healthy donors, while naive and central memory subsets were obtained from all 30 or so donors.

Points the paper makes about the study in general: Because cDNA was sequenced instead of genomic DNA, activated cells with high expression could be over-represented, although the groups did not differ in activation or CD3 levels. Patients with type 1 diabetes made fewer insertions and deleted more nucleotides at VDJ recombination sites, implying thymic rearrangement abnormalities. Because small numbers of individuals were included in the HLA sub-analyses, any influence of HLA type on TCRB rearrangement was left unresolved. In all four CD4+ subsets, TCRB CDR3 length was moderately but significantly shorter in type 1 diabetes patients. Shorter templates might be favored by PCR, yet because patient and control samples were amplified and corrected together, any such skew would affect both groups equally. The naive, central memory and regulatory TCRB repertoires appeared to resemble one another more closely among patients than among healthy donors.

Spanning cysteine to phenylalanine, the CDR3 consists of 11 amino acids. Only the CDR3 part of the read is kept: 33 bases, read in frame from the first base. V is shortened by 1 base, J by 4 bases, and the region joining them spans 2 bases. The germline V gene encodes CDR1 GTSNPN and CDR2 SVGIG (reference sequence). The High Capacity cDNA Reverse Transcription Kit was used to reverse transcribe all of the isolated RNA, meaning that expressed TCRB transcripts were what got sequenced. Deep immunoSEQ sequencing was performed on naive, central memory and regulatory T cell samples, with an average of about 3.57 million total reads per sample. Sorted cells were lysed in RLT buffer and RNA was extracted with DNase-treated RNeasy Micro or Mini kits, depending on cell number. To prevent cross-contamination, every cell subset was processed on its own, while patient and healthy donor samples were processed together. TCRB sequences were amplified from cDNA with the immunoSEQ multiplex PCR, producing 87-bp fragments spanning the CDR3 region. Sequencing of the amplicons was done on the Illumina HiSeq platform. On the study's bioinformatics: PCR bias was computationally corrected using synthetic template baselines, reads within Hamming distance 2 were collapsed, and singletons that could not be merged were discarded. Reads were aligned against IMGT so that V, D and J genes, CDR3 length and insertions or deletions at six rearrangement sites could be assigned. Clonotype counts were normalized to sorted cell number within each subset before computing true diversity and Gini coefficients with the tcR R package. Repertoire sharing was quantified using the overlap coefficient calculated on TCRB nucleotide sequences. Out-of-frame TCRB sequences from naive cells were analyzed to stand in for the pre-selection repertoire. In TCRdb, the immuneACCESS table is reduced to in-frame sequences with V and J assigned. These tables do not hold every clone; where another copy was compared, an unresolved V gene accounts for under half, and the others remain unexplained. Clone size and V and J calls were adopted from that table, with D and trimming inferred from the DNA. A total of approximately 170,000 clones appear in this sample, roughly 60% of them only once. The ten largest account for about 0.091% of the sample.

A single peripheral blood draw of about 116 mL on average was collected from each donor into heparinised tubes. Naive, central memory, regulatory and stem cell-like memory CD4+ T cells were sorted on a BD FACSAria II using a panel including CD45RO, CCR7, CD25, CD127, CD95 and CD27. All sorted populations exceeded 95% purity. Right away, PBMCs were isolated by Lymphoprep density gradient centrifugation and were stained directly, with no culture step. So that batch effects would be minimized, each experiment stained and sorted samples in pairs, pairing one healthy donor with one patient. Remarks on this clone: Its cognate antigen has yet to be identified. No per-base quality is available; no much larger clone lies one base away. Other DNA sequences in this specimen translate into the identical CDR3.

The V and J segments used are TRBV30 and TRBJ2-1; too little of a D gene remains to name it. The sample comprised naive CD4+ T cells from blood. What the cell subset or site label conveys for this sample: true naive CD4+ T cells. The source of this sequence is a man aged 25-45 years with type 1 diabetes. In nucleotides, the sequence is TGTGCCTGGAGTGCATACAATGAGCAGTTCTTC. Translation gives CAWSAYNEQFF. Beyond the CDR3, the reference TRBV30 and TRBJ2-1 genes provide the residues; the full variable domain reads: SQTIHQWPATLVQPVGSPLSLECTVEGTSNPNLYWYRQAAGRGLQLLFYSVGIGQISSEVPQNLSASRPQDRQFILSSKKLLLSDSGFYLCAWSAYNEQFFGPGTRLTVL.